The 5 T cell receptor beta chains given below trace back to one sample, sequenced in a study of OX40 agonist ivuxolimab in advanced cancers. TCRdb keeps only in-frame clones here, not all; method: immunoSEQ multiplex PCR. The sample lists over 90,000 clones, around 90% occurring once. The sequencing used CD4+ or CD8+ T cells sorted from blood, collected in a trial of the OX40 agonist ivuxolimab. All receptors derive from an adult with an advanced solid tumor such as melanoma, head and neck, liver or kidney cancer.

This sequence joins TRBV28 and TRBJ2-3; a possible D gene is TRBD2 (6 bases). V was clipped by 1 base and J by 6 bases, with 11 bases between them. From germline, CDR1 is MDHEN and CDR2 SYDVKM. CDR3 length equals 14 residues. DNA for the CDR3: TGTGCCAGCAGTTTATATGGTAGCGGTGATACGCAGTATTTT. This translates into CASSLYGSGDTQYF.

This chain joins TRBV9 and TRBJ2-2; no reliable D call. Between the trimmed V and J ends, which lost 2 bases and 4 bases, there was a span of 12 bases. The germline V gene has CDR1 SGDLS and CDR2 YYNGEE. The CDR3 consists of 15 residues. This CDR3 is CASSVEPISTGELFF. The CDR3 region has the DNA TGTGCCAGCAGCGTGGAACCGATAAGCACCGGGGAGCTGTTTTTT.

The chain combines TRBV30 with TRBJ1-6, with a possible D match to TRBD1 (5 bases). Trimming shortened V by 1 base and J by 10 bases, and 17 bases separated the two germline ends. Germline values: CDR1 GTSNPN, CDR2 SVGIG (reference sequence). The CDR3 is made up of 15 amino acids. The CDR3 protein is CAWSAVGQGRSPLHF. The CDR3, as DNA: TGTGCCTGGAGTGCGGTTGGTCAGGGTAGATCACCCCTCCACTTT.

This chain uses TRBV7-9 with TRBJ1-4; D gene uncertain. V lost 6 bases and J 1 base, leaving 6 bases between the germline ends. Germline values: CDR1 SEHNR, CDR2 FQNEAQ (reference sequence). The length of the CDR3 is 13 residues. The CDR3 spells CASRKVTNEKLFF. CDR3 DNA sequence: TGTGCCAGCAGAAAAGTAACTAATGAAAAACTGTTTTTT.

The V and J genes are TRBV5-8 and TRBJ2-7; 9 positions match TRBD1. CDR1 SGHTS and CDR2 YDEGEE come from the germline V gene. This CDR3 contains 14 residues. V dropped 0 bases and J dropped 5; count of bases not matched to a gene: 3. In DNA, the CDR3 is TGTGCCAGCAGCTTGGGGGACAGGGACCACGAGCAGTACTTC. Its translation: CASSLGDRDHEQYF.